The rows below give T cell receptor beta chains drawn from one sample of a study of radiotherapy plus CTLA-4 blockade in lung cancer. TCRdb's copy holds only in-frame clones and misses some; the assay was immunoSEQ multiplex PCR. The repertoire includes 40,000 to 60,000 clones, roughly four fifths of them detected once, and 2.5% to 3.5% sits in the top ten. Source: peripheral blood, taken from a patient treated with radiotherapy plus ipilimumab. These receptors were obtained from a human donor with non-small cell lung cancer who had stable disease on radiotherapy plus ipilimumab. Each CDR3 is given with its conserved first and last residue. D genes are given only for firm matches. The listing skips clone size in some rows; elsewhere it reads once, few, many or a size class.

TRBD2	TRBV7-3	TRBJ2-2	NA	TGTGCCAGCAGCCTGTGGACTAGCGGGAACACCGGGGAGCTGTTTTTT	CASSLWTSGNTGELFF
TRBD1	TRBV9	TRBJ2-1	NA	TGTGCCAGCAGCGAATTACAGGGGGTCGGCAATGAGCAGTTCTTC	CASSELQGVGNEQFF
TRBD2	TRBV27	TRBJ2-5	few	TGTGCCAGCAGGGGACTAGCGGGAGAGACCCAGTACTTC	CASRGLAGETQYF
TRBD1	TRBV18	TRBJ2-3	NA	TGTGCCAGCTCGACGGGACAGGGGGTGAGCACAGATACGCAGTATTTT	CASSTGQGVSTDTQYF
TRBD1	TRBV19	TRBJ1-5	NA	TGTGCCAGCACTGGGACAGTCAATCAGCCCCAGCATTTT	CASTGTVNQPQHF
TRBD1	TRBV6-1	TRBJ1-4	NA	TGTGCCAGCAGGCCGGGACAGGGGGCGACGGAACTGTTTTTT	CASRPGQGATELFF
NA	TRBV6-4	TRBJ2-2	NA	TGTGCCAGCAGTGTCGGGAGTAACGGGGAGCTGTTTTTT	CASSVGSNGELFF
NA	TRBV5-1	TRBJ1-3	NA	TGCGCCAGCAGCTTGGGGGACAACAACTCTGGAAACACCATATATTTT	CASSLGDNNSGNTIYF
TRBD1	TRBV6-1	TRBJ1-1	NA	TGTGCCAGCAGTCGACAGGGGGGCACTGAAGCTTTCTTT	CASSRQGGTEAFF
NA	TRBV10-3	TRBJ2-2	NA	TGTGCCATCAGTGGTTGGGGGGAACTCAACACCGGGGAGCTGTTTTTT	CAISGWGELNTGELFF
NA	TRBV27	TRBJ2-3	NA	TGTGCCAGCAAAACATACCCCAATGCCCCAAATACGCAGTATTTT	CASKTYPNAPNTQYF
TRBD1	TRBV7-8	TRBJ2-1	once	TGTGCCAGCAGCACGGGACAGGGTGAGGAGTTCTTC	CASSTGQGEEFF
TRBD2	TRBV9	TRBJ2-7	NA	TGTGCCAGCAGCGCACAAGCGGGAGGCCCAGGGGAGCAGTACTTC	CASSAQAGGPGEQYF
TRBD2	TRBV4-1	TRBJ2-1	NA	TGCGCCAGCAGCCCATTTTCTAGCGGGAGGAGGGGGCACAATGAGCAGTTCTTC	CASSPFSSGRRGHNEQFF
NA	TRBV7-8	TRBJ1-2	once	TGTGCCAGCAGTCTCCAGTCTAACTATGGCTACACCTTC	CASSLQSNYGYTF
TRBD1	TRBV28	TRBJ2-7	once	TGTGCCAGCAGTTCCCCAGGGGGCCCCCGCTACGAGCAGTACTTC	CASSSPGGPRYEQYF
NA	TRBV18	TRBJ2-2	few	TGTGCCAGCTCACCGGAGGGTAAAACCGGGGAGCTGTTTTTT	CASSPEGKTGELFF
TRBD2	TRBV28	TRBJ2-1	few	TGTGCCAGCAGTAGATCCAGCGGGAAATCCTACAATGAGCAGTTCTTC	CASSRSSGKSYNEQFF
NA	TRBV28	TRBJ1-6	NA	TGTGCCAGCAGTCCGCATGGGGGGTCTAATTCACCCCTCCACTTT	CASSPHGGSNSPLHF
TRBD2	TRBV4-1	TRBJ2-3	NA	TGCGCCAGCAGCCAAGAAACGGGACTAGCGGGAGGAGATACGCAGTATTTT	CASSQETGLAGGDTQYF
NA	TRBV5-1	TRBJ2-2	NA	TGCGCCAGCAGCTTGGAGTCAGGGAACACCGGGGAGCTGTTTTTT	CASSLESGNTGELFF
NA	TRBV4-1	TRBJ2-7	few	TGCGCCAGCAGTCTCACCACTTGGGGAGACGAGCAGTACTTC	CASSLTTWGDEQYF
NA	TRBV27	TRBJ2-2	NA	TGTGCCAGCAGTTTGGCCCCAGGACAGATCGCCGGGGAGCTGTTTTTT	CASSLAPGQIAGELFF
NA	TRBV5-5	TRBJ2-3	NA	TGTGCCAGCAGCTCCTACAGCACAGATACGCAGTATTTT	CASSSYSTDTQYF
TRBD2	TRBV7-2	TRBJ2-1	NA	TGTGCCAGCAGACGAGTAGCGGGGACCTACAATGAGCAGTTCTTC	CASRRVAGTYNEQFF
TRBD1	TRBV19	TRBJ2-7	NA	TGTGCCAGTAGTACCCCGGGACAGGTGAGGAACGAGCAGTACTTC	CASSTPGQVRNEQYF
NA	TRBV6-5	TRBJ2-7	NA	TGTGCCAGCAGCCCTACTACTACCCGCGGAGAGCAGTACTTC	CASSPTTTRGEQYF
NA	TRBV9	TRBJ2-1	NA	TGTGCCAGCAGCGTAGTCGGGAGCGGCTACAATGAGCAGTTCTTC	CASSVVGSGYNEQFF
TRBD1	TRBV6-4	TRBJ2-7	NA	TGTGCCAGCAGTGCCGGGACAGGGGTTAGGGGGAACTACGAGCAGTACTTC	CASSAGTGVRGNYEQYF
NA	TRBV19	TRBJ1-2	NA	TGTGCCAGTAGCCCGGGGGAGAGAGGCTATGGCTACACCTTC	CASSPGERGYGYTF
NA	TRBV30	TRBJ2-5	NA	TGTGCCTGGAGTGTACGTGGCGGGACTGAGACCCAGTACTTC	CAWSVRGGTETQYF
TRBD2	TRBV7-2	TRBJ2-7	NA	TGTGCCAGCAGCTTAGCAACTAGCGGCCCCTACGAGCAGTACTTC	CASSLATSGPYEQYF
TRBD1	TRBV4-1	TRBJ1-6	few	TGCGCCAGCAGCCAAGAAGGGACAGGGTATAATTCACCCCTCCACTTT	CASSQEGTGYNSPLHF
NA	TRBV7-7	TRBJ2-3	NA	TGTGCTAGCAGCTTTCAGTCAGGAGATACGCAGTATTTT	CASSFQSGDTQYF
NA	TRBV27	TRBJ2-7	NA	TGTGCCAGCAGTTTAAACGGGGGAGCCTTGGAGCAGTACTTC	CASSLNGGALEQYF
NA	TRBV30	TRBJ1-6	few	TGTGCCTGGAGTTCCAATCAGAATTATAATTCACCCCTCCACTTT	CAWSSNQNYNSPLHF
NA	TRBV6-1	TRBJ2-2	NA	TGTGCCAGCAGTGGCCCGAGACAGGCGAACACCGGGGAGCTGTTTTTT	CASSGPRQANTGELFF
NA	TRBV6-5	TRBJ1-1	NA	TGTGCCAGCAGTTATACTCCCGGGGGGACTGAAGCTTTCTTT	CASSYTPGGTEAFF
TRBD1	TRBV27	TRBJ1-2	NA	TGTGCCAGCAGTCGCACGAGGGGGCCAAACTATGGCTACACCTTC	CASSRTRGPNYGYTF
TRBD2	TRBV27	TRBJ2-1	NA	TGTGCCAGCAGTTTATCGTCCGGGCCGGGAGGGACGAATGAGCAGTTCTTC	CASSLSSGPGGTNEQFF
TRBD1	TRBV7-2	TRBJ2-1	once	TGTGCCAGCAGCCCTTCGACAGGGGTCACCTACAATGAGCAGTTCTTC	CASSPSTGVTYNEQFF
TRBD2	TRBV7-9	TRBJ2-1	NA	TGTGCCAGCAGTTTGACTAGCGCCGAGCAGTTCTTC	CASSLTSAEQFF
TRBD1	TRBV4-1	TRBJ2-3	NA	TGCGCCAGCAGCCAAGAAGGACAGGGGGCGGTAGATACGCAGTATTTT	CASSQEGQGAVDTQYF
TRBD2	TRBV5-1	TRBJ2-1	NA	TGCGCCAGCAGCTTGAGGCACCAACTAGCGGGAGTTTACAATGAGCAGTTCTTC	CASSLRHQLAGVYNEQFF
NA	TRBV10-3	TRBJ1-2	NA	TGTGCCATCAGCAACAGGGAAGGCTATGGCTACACCTTC	CAISNREGYGYTF
TRBD1	TRBV6-5	TRBJ2-7	few	TGTGCCAGCAGCCGGGACAGGGGGCGCCCCGAGCAGTACTTC	CASSRDRGRPEQYF
NA	TRBV4-3	TRBJ2-3	NA	TGCGCCAGCAGCCAAGACCAGGGCCCTAGCACAGATACGCAGTATTTT	CASSQDQGPSTDTQYF
TRBD1	TRBV19	TRBJ2-7	NA	TGTGCCAGTAGTAGGAGCCGGGGACAGGGTCGTACGGAGCAGTACTTC	CASSRSRGQGRTEQYF
TRBD1	TRBV13	TRBJ2-5	NA	TGTGCCAGCAGCTTAGGACAGGGGCCGCAAGAGACCCAGTACTTC	CASSLGQGPQETQYF
NA	TRBV10-3	TRBJ2-1	NA	TGTGCCATCACCCCAACGGGCAATGAGCAGTTCTTC	CAITPTGNEQFF
NA	TRBV29-1	TRBJ2-3	NA	TGCAGCGCCGCGGTGAAGGCTAGCACAGATACGCAGTATTTT	CSAAVKASTDTQYF
TRBD1	TRBV18	TRBJ2-1	NA	TGTGCCAGCTCACCACGGCAGGGGGCTGTGCAGTTCTTC	CASSPRQGAVQFF
TRBD2	TRBV28	TRBJ2-7	NA	TGTGCCAGCAGTGCGAAGGGACTACCTTCCTACGAGCAGTACTTC	CASSAKGLPSYEQYF